This T cell receptor beta chain stems from a study of T cells expressing NK-cell markers. The germline V gene encodes CDR1 LNHDA and CDR2 SQIVND (reference sequence). The CDR3 length is 14 residues. TCRdb derives one entry per CDR3 protein from the 5' RACE reads, leaving out DNA. This table holds about 390,000 distinct CDR3 sequences. Study outcomes and limitations: In several donors, dominant clonotypes made up about 28.3-65% of CD3+CD56-NKG2C+ cells. In a handful of donors, dominant CD3+CD56+NKG2C+ clones formed about 1.0-7.5% of CD8+ cells.

A word on this clonotype: Its antigen is still unknown.

The source of this sequence is a woman aged 45-65 years in good health. J is TRBJ2-1 and V is TRBV19. The sample consisted of blood T cells: a sorted CD56 or NKG2C T cell subset, CD4+ or CD8+ T cells, or bulk PBMC T cells (not recorded which). The chain's CDR3 is CASSRGGDNNEQFF. Filled out from reference TRBV19 and TRBJ2-1, the complete variable domain reads DGGITQSPKYLFRKEGQNVTLSCEQNLNHDAMYWYRQDPGQGLRLIYYSQIVNDFQKGDIAEGYSVSREKKESFPLTVTSAQKNPTAFYLCASSRGGDNNEQFFGPGTRLTVL.